Listed below are T cell receptor beta chains from one sample, sequenced in a study of CD8 T cells in ankylosing spondylitis. TCRdb recomputed calls from the 5' RACE reads with MiXCR, one row per CDR3 protein. The sample holds 25,000 to 35,000 distinct CDR3 sequences, roughly 33% seen once. The sequencing input was synovial fluid, either unsorted or a sorted T cell fraction (not recorded which). These receptors were taken from a male donor with ankylosing spondylitis. CDR3s include the opening cysteine and the closing phenylalanine or tryptophan. D genes are given only for firm matches. Clone size is not always given. Where it is, it says once, few, many or a class for expanded clones.

v_gene,j_gene,abundance,d_gene,CDR3aa,CDR3nt
TRBV25-1,TRBJ1-1,NA,NA,CASSELREAFF,TGTGCCAGCAGTGAATTGCGTGAAGCTTTCTTT
TRBV13,TRBJ2-3,few,NA,CASSLSPGGADTQYF,TGTGCCAGCAGCTTAAGCCCAGGGGGGGCCGATACGCAGTATTTT
TRBV7-8,TRBJ2-3,many,TRBD2,CASNHPLAGGPDTQYF,TGTGCCAGCAACCACCCACTAGCGGGAGGCCCAGATACGCAGTATTTT
TRBV7-6,TRBJ2-2,NA,TRBD2,CASSLEFGGSGTGELFF,TGTGCCAGCAGCTTAGAATTTGGCGGGAGCGGCACCGGGGAGCTGTTTTTT
TRBV19,TRBJ2-3,NA,TRBD2,CASSMYLLAGVYPSATDTQYF,TGTGCCAGTAGTATGTATCTCCTAGCGGGAGTTTATCCATCGGCAACAGATACGCAGTATTTT
TRBV7-9,TRBJ1-2,many,NA,CASSLSANYGYTF,TGTGCCAGCAGCTTATCAGCAAACTATGGCTACACCTTC
TRBV20-1,TRBJ2-7,many,NA,CSAMTRAYEQYF,TGCAGTGCTATGACTAGAGCCTACGAGCAGTACTTC
TRBV20-1,TRBJ2-1,NA,TRBD2,CSASPFQASGRAAYNEQFF,TGCAGTGCTAGTCCCTTCCAGGCTAGCGGGAGGGCGGCCTACAATGAGCAGTTCTTC
TRBV4-1,TRBJ1-5,NA,NA,CASSHTDGERQPQHF,TGCGCCAGCAGCCACACGGACGGGGAACGCCAGCCCCAGCATTTT
TRBV20-1,TRBJ2-1,NA,NA,CSARGLSSYNEQFF,TGCAGTGCTAGAGGTCTCAGCTCCTACAATGAGCAGTTCTTC
TRBV5-1,TRBJ2-3,NA,NA,CASSWGLLADTQYF,TGCGCCAGCAGCTGGGGCCTACTAGCCGATACGCAGTATTTT
TRBV14,TRBJ2-3,few,NA,CASPGTNSTDTQYF,TGTGCCAGCCCCGGGACGAATAGCACAGATACGCAGTATTTT
TRBV7-9,TRBJ2-1,NA,TRBD1,CASSGLRTGLLNNEQFF,TGTGCCAGCAGCGGCCTCAGGACAGGCCTTCTGAACAATGAGCAGTTCTTC
TRBV11-2,TRBJ2-1,many,TRBD2,CASSGTSGSAAYNEQFF,TGTGCCAGCAGTGGGACTAGCGGGAGTGCGGCCTACAATGAGCAGTTCTTC
TRBV3-1,TRBJ2-1,NA,TRBD2,CASSQEWWGGQFF,TGTGCCAGCAGCCAAGAATGGTGGGGGGGACAGTTCTTC
TRBV15,TRBJ2-1,NA,NA,CGFLGGFNEQFF,TGTGGGTTCTTGGGGGGCTTTAATGAGCAGTTCTTC